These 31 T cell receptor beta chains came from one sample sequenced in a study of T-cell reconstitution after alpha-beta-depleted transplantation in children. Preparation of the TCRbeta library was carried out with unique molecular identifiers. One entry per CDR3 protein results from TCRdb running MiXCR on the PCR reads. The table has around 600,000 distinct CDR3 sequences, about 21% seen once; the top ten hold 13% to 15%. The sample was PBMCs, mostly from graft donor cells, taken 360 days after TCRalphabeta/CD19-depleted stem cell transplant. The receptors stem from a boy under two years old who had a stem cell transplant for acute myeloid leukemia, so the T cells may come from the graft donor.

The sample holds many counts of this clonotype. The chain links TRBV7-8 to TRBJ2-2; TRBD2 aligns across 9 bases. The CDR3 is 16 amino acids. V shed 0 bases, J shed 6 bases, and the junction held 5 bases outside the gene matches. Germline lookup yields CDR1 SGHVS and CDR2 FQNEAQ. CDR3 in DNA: TGTGCCAGCAGCTTAGCGCCTAGCGGGGAGGCCGGGGAGCTGTTTTTT. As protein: CASSLAPSGEAGELFF.

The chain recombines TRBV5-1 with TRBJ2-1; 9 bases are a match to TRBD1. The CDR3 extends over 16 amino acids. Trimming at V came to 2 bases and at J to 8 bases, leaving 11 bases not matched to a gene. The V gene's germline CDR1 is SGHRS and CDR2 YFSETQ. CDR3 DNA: TGCGCCAGCAGCTTCAGAGGACAGGGGCAAGGAGATGAGCAGTTCTTC. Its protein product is CASSFRGQGQGDEQFF.

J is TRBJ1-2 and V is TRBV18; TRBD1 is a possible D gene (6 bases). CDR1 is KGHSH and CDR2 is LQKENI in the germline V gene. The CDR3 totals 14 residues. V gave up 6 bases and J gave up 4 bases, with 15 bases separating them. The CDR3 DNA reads TGTGCCAGCTCCCCTGACAGGCTCCCCTATGGCTACACCTTC. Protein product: CASSPDRLPYGYTF.

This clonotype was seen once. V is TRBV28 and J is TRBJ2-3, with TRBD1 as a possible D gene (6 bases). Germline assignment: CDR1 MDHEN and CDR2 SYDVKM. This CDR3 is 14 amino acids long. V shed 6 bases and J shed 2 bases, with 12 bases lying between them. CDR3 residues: CASRKYRATDTQYF. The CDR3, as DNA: TGTGCCAGCAGGAAGTACAGGGCCACAGATACGCAGTATTTT.

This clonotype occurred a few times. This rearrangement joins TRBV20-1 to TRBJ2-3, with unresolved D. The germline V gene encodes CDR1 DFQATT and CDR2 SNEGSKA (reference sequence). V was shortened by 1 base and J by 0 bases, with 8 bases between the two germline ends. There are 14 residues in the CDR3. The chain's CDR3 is CSARVPSSTDTQYF. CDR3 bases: TGCAGTGCTAGAGTTCCCTCTAGCACAGATACGCAGTATTTT.

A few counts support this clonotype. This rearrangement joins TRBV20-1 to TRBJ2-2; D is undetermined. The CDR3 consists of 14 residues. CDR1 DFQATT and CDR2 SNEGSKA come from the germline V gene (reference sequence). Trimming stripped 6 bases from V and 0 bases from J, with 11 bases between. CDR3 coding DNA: TGCAGTGCCGAGGCGGCCACGAACACCGGGGAGCTGTTTTTT. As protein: CSAEAATNTGELFF.

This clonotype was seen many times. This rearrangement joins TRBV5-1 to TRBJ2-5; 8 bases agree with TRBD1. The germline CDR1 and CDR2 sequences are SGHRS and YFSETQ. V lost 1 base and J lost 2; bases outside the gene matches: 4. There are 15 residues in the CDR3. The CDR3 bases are TGCGCCAGCAGCTTGTCGCAGGGGGCGCAAGAGACCCAGTACTTC. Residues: CASSLSQGAQETQYF.

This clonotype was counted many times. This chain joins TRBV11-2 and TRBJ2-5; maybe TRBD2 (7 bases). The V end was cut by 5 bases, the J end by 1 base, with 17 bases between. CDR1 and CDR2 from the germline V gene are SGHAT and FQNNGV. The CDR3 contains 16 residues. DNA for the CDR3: TGTGCCAGCAGCCGACCTACGGCGGGGGCCCAAGAGACCCAGTACTTC. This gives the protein CASSRPTAGAQETQYF. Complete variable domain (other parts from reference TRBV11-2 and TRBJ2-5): EAGVAQSPRYKIIEKRQSVAFWCNPISGHATLYWYQQILGQGPKLLIQFQNNGVVDDSQLPKDRFSAERLKGVDSTLKIQPAKLEDSAVYLCASSRPTAGAQETQYFGPGTRLLVL.

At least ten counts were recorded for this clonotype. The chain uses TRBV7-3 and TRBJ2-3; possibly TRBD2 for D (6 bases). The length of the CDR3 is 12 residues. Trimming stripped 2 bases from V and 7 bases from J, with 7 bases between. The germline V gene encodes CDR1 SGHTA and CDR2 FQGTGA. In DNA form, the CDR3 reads TGTGCCAGCAGCTTAGCGGGGAATACGCAGTATTTT. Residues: CASSLAGNTQYF.

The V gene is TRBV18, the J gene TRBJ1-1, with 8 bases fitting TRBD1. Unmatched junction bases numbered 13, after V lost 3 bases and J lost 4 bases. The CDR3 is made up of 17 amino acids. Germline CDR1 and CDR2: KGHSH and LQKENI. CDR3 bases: TGTGCCAGCTCACCTACTCGGACAGGGCGTGGGGGCACTGAAGCTTTCTTT. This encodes CASSPTRTGRGGTEAFF.

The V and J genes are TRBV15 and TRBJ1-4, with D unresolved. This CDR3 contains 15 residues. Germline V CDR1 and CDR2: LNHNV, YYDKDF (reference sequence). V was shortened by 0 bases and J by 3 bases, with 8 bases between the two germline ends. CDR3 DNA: TGTGCCACCAGCAGAGAGGGCCAGTCTAATGAAAAACTGTTTTTT. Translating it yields CATSREGQSNEKLFF.

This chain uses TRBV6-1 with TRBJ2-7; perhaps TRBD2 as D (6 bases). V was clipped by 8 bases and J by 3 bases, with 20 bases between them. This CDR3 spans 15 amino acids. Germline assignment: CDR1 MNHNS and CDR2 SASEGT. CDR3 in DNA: TGTGCCAGCGGGGGACTCCTCACCTATTACTACGAGCAGTACTTC. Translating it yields CASGGLLTYYYEQYF.

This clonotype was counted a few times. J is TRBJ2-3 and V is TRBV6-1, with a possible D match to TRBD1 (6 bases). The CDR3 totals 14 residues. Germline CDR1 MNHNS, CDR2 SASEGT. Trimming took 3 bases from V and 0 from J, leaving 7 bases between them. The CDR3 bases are TGTGCCAGCAGTGACAGGGGAAGCACAGATACGCAGTATTTT. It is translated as CASSDRGSTDTQYF.

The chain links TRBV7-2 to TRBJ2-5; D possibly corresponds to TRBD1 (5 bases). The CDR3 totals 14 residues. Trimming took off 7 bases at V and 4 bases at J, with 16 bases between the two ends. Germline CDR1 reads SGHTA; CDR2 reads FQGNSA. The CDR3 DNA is TGTGCCAGCAACCGGACACCTTCCCCAGAGACCCAGTACTTC. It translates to CASNRTPSPETQYF.

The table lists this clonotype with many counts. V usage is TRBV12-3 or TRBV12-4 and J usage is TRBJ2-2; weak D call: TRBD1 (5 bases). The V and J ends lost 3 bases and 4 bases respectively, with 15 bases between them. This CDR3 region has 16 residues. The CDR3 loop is CASSLQGARSTGELFF. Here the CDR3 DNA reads TGTGCCAGCAGTTTGCAAGGGGCCCGTAGCACCGGGGAGCTGTTTTTT.

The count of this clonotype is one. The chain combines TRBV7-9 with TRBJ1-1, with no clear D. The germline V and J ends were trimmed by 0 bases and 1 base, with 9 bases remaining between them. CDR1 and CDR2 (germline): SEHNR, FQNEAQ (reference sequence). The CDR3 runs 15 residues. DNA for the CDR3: TGTGCCAGCAGCTTAGCATTAGGTGAGAACACTGAAGCTTTCTTT. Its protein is CASSLALGENTEAFF.

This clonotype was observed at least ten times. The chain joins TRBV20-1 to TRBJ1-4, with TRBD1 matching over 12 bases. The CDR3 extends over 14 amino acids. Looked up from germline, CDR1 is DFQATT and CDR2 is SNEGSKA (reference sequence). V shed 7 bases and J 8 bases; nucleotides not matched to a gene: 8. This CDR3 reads CSVGTGGVGEKLFF. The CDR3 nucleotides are TGCAGTGTAGGGACAGGGGGCGTAGGAGAAAAACTGTTTTTT.

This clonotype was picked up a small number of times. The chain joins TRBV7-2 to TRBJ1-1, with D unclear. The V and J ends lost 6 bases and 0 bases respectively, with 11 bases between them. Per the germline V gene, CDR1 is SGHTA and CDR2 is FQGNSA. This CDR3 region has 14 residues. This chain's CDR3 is CASSSGSMNTEAFF. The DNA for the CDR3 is TGTGCCAGCAGTAGCGGCTCCATGAACACTGAAGCTTTCTTT. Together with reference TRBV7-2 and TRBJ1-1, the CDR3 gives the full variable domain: GAGVSQSPSNKVTEKGKDVELRCDPISGHTALYWYRQSLGQGLEFLIYFQGNSAPDKSGLPSDRFSAERTGGSVSTLTIQRTQQEDSAVYLCASSSGSMNTEAFFGQGTRLTVV.

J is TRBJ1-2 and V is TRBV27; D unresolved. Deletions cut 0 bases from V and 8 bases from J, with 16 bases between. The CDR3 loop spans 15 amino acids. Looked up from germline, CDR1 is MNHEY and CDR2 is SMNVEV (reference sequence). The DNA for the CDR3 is TGTGCCAGCAGTTTATCGGCAGGCCCTAACGGAGGCTACACCTTC. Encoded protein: CASSLSAGPNGGYTF.

CDR3 sequence (DNA): TGTGCCACCAGCAGGGTCTATGAAAAACTGTTTTTT. It specifies CATSRVYEKLFF. This chain links TRBV15 with TRBJ1-4; no clear D gene. This CDR3 is built from 12 residues. V lost 3 bases, J lost 6 bases, and 5 bases lay in between. Germline loops: CDR1 LNHNV, CDR2 YYDKDF (reference sequence).

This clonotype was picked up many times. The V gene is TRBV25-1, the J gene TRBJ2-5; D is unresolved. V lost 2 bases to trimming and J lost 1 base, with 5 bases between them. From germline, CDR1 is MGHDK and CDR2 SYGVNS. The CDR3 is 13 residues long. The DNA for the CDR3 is TGTGCCAGCAGTGAAAGGGTCCAAGAGACCCAGTACTTC. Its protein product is CASSERVQETQYF.

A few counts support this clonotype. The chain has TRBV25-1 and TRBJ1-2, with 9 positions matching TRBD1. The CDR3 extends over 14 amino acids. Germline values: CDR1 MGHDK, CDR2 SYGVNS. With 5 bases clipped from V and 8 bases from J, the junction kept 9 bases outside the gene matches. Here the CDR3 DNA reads TGTGCCAGCAGTACTTTGGGACAGGGAAGGGGCTACACCTTC. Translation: CASSTLGQGRGYTF.

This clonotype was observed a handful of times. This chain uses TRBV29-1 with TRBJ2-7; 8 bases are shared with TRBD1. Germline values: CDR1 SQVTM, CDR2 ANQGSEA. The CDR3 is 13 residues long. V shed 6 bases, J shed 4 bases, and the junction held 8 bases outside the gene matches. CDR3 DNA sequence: TGCAGCGTGGACAGGGTTGCATGGTACGAGCAGTACGTC. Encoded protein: CSVDRVAWYEQYV.

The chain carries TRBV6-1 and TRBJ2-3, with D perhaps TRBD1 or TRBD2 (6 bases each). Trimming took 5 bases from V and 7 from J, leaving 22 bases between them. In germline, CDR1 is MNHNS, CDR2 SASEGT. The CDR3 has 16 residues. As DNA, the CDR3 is TGTGCCAGCAGTAAGGGGGGAACAGGGAATCGATATACGCAGTATTTT. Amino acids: CASSKGGTGNRYTQYF.

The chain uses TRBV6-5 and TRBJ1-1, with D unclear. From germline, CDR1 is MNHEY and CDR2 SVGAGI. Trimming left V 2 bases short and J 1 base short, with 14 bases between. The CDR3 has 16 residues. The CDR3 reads CASSYGRLGGNTEAFF. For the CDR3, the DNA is TGTGCCAGCAGTTACGGACGATTGGGAGGGAACACTGAAGCTTTCTTT.

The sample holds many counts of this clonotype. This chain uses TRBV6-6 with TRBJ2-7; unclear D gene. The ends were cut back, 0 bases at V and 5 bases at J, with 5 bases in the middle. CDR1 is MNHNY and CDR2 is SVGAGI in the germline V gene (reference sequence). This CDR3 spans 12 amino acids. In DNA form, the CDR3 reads TGTGCCAGCAGTTACTCGAGGCACGAGCAGTACTTC. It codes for CASSYSRHEQYF.

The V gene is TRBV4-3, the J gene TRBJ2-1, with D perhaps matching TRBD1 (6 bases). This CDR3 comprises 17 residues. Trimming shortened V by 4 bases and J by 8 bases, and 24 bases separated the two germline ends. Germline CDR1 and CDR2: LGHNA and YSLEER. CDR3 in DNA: TGCGCCAGCAGCCCAATCGGTGAGGCAGGGGCCTTCGATGAGCAGTTCTTC. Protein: CASSPIGEAGAFDEQFF.

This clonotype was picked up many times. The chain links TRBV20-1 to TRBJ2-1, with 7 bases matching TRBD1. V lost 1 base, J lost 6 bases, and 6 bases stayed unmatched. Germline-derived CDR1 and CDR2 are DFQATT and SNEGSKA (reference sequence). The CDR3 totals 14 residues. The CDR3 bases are TGCAGTGCTAGAGGATTACAGGGGATCAATGAGCAGTTCTTC. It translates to CSARGLQGINEQFF.

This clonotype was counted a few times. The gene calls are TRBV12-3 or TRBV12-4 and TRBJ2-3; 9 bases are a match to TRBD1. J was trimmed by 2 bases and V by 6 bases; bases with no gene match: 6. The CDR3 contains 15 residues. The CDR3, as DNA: TGTGCCAGCAGCCTAACAGGGGGCCACACAGATACGCAGTATTTT. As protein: CASSLTGGHTDTQYF.

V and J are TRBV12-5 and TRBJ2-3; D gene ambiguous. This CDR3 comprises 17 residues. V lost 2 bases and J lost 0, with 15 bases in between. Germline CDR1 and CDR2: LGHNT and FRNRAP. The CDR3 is CASGLPTWTLSTDTQYF. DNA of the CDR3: TGTGCTAGTGGTTTGCCTACCTGGACGCTTAGCACAGATACGCAGTATTTT.

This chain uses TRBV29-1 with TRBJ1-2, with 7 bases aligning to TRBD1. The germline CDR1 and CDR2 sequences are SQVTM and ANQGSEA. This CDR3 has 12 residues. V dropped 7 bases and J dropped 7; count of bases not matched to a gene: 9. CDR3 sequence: CSASTGWSGYTF. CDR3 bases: TGCAGCGCCTCGACAGGGTGGAGTGGCTACACCTTC.